These 3 T cell receptor beta chains share one sample of origin, sequenced in a study of T cell clones after liver transplantation. Data came from immunoSEQ multiplex PCR; TCRdb stores just in-frame clones and leaves some out. This sample has about 75,000 clones, with around four fifths found just once. The sequences come from CD4+ T cells from blood, collected roughly 48 months after liver transplant. Receptor source: a human patient who received a liver transplant. Some of the T cells may derive from the graft donor.

This chain uses TRBV6-4 with TRBJ2-3, with D tentatively TRBD2 (5 bases). The CDR3 covers 14 residues. Trimming pared 4 bases from V and 4 bases from J, leaving 12 bases between. Germline-derived CDR1 and CDR2 are MRHNA and SNTAGT. CDR3 amino acids: CASSVLGSSDTQYF. The CDR3 coding sequence is TGTGCCAGCAGTGTGCTTGGGAGTTCAGATACGCAGTATTTT.

The V and J genes are TRBV19 and TRBJ1-2, with D unresolved. Trimming took 3 bases from V and 3 from J, leaving 11 bases between them. Germline V lookup: CDR1 LNHDA, CDR2 SQIVND (reference sequence). The CDR3 consists of 14 residues. The CDR3, as DNA: TGTGCCAGTAGTATGAACAGTTTTGACTATGGCTACACCTTC. Its protein is CASSMNSFDYGYTF.

The chain joins TRBV7-2 to TRBJ2-6, with D unclear. Germline-derived CDR1 and CDR2 are SGHTA and FQGNSA. Trimming took 4 bases from V and 4 from J, leaving 11 bases between them. The CDR3 sequence is 15 residues long. Here the CDR3 DNA reads TGTGCCAGCAGCTCGTGGAACTACGGGGCCAACGTCCTGACTTTC. This encodes CASSSWNYGANVLTF.